Sequencing of this T cell receptor beta chain was carried out in a study of T cells after yellow fever vaccination. General observations from the study: Weaker, the secondary response peaked sooner, at day 5 versus 15. There was a small share of clonotypes that showed up in both the CD4 and CD8 compartments. Abundant bulk-derived clonotypes could contaminate FACS-sorted repertoires.

Trimming pared 0 bases from V and 4 bases from J, leaving 3 bases between. Germline CDR1 reads MGHRA; CDR2 reads YSYEKL. The CDR3 runs 13 residues. A process of 5'RACE template switching, which added a universal primer site and UMIs, was used to make TCR cDNA. TCRdb fed the 5' RACE reads into MiXCR, producing one record per CDR3 protein. The sample yields a few hundred thousand distinct CDR3 sequences, around 3.9% seen once. This clonotype was counted a few times. Antigen specificity is unknown. The chain uses TRBV4-1 and TRBJ2-2; no reliable D call. This receptor was identified in a man aged 18-30 years who received the YFV17D yellow fever vaccine. The input for sequencing was PBMCs, taken on the day of the yellow fever booster vaccination. CDR3 loop: CASSQEFTGELFF. CDR3 DNA: TGCGCCAGCAGCCAAGAGTTCACCGGGGAGCTGTTTTTT.